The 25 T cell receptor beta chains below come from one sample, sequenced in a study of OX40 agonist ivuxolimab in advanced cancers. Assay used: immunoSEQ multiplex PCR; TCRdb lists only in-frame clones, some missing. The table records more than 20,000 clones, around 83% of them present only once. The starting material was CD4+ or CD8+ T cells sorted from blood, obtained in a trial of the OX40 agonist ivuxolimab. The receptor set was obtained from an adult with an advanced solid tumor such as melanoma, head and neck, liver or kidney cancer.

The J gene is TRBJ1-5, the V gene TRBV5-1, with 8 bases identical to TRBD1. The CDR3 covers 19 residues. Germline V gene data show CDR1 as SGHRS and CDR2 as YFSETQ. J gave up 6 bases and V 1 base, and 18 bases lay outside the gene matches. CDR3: CASSLSPRLFDRGAQPQHF. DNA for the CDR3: TGCGCCAGCAGCTTGTCCCCCCGCCTTTTTGACAGGGGAGCTCAGCCCCAGCATTTT. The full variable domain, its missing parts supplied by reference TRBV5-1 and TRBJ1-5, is KAGVTQTPRYLIKTRGQQVTLSCSPISGHRSVSWYQQTPGQGLQFLFEYFSETQRNKGNFPGRFSGRQFSNSRSEMNVSTLELGDSALYLCASSLSPRLFDRGAQPQHFGDGTRLSIL.

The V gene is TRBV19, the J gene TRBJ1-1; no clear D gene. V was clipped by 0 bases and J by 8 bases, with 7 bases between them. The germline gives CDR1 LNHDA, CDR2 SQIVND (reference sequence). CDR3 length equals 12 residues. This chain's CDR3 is CASSIDLAEAFF. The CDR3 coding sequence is TGTGCCAGTAGTATAGATCTCGCAGAAGCTTTCTTT.

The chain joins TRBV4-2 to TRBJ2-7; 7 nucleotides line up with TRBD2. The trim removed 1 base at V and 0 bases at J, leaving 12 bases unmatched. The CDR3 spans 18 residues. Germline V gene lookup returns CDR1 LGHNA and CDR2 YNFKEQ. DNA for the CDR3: TGTGCCAGCAGCCAAGGCTCCATGGGGGGGACTACCTCCTACGAGCAGTACTTC. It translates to CASSQGSMGGTTSYEQYF.

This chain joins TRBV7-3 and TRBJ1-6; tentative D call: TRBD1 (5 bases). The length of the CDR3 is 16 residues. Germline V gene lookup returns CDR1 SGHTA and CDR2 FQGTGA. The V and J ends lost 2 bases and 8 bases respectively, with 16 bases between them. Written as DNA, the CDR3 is TGTGCCAGCAGCTTAGAATTGTCCGGGGGTGATTCACCCCTCCACTTT. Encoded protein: CASSLELSGGDSPLHF. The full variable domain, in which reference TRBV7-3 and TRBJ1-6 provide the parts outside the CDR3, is GAGVSQTPSNKVTEKGKYVELRCDPISGHTALYWYRQSLGQGPEFLIYFQGTGAADDSGLPNDRFFAVRPEGSVSTLKIQRTERGDSAVYLCASSLELSGGDSPLHFGNGTRLTVT.

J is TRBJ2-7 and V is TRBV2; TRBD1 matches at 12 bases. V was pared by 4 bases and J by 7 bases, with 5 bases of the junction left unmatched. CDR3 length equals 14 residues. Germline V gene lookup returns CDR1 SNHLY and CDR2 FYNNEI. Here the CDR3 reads CASSGGQGAREQYF. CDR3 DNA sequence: TGTGCCAGCAGTGGGGGACAGGGGGCGAGGGAGCAGTACTTC. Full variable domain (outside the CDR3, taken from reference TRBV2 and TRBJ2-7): EPEVTQTPSHQVTQMGQEVILRCVPISNHLYFYWYRQILGQKVEFLVSFYNNEISEKSEIFDDQFSVERPDGSNFTLKIRSTKLEDSAMYFCASSGGQGAREQYFGPGTRLTVT.

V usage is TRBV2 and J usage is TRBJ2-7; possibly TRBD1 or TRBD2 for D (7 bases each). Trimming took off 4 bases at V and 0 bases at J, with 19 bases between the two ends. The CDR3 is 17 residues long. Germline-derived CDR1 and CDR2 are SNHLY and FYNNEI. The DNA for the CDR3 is TGTGCCAGCAGTGCCCCGAACAGCGGGACAGCCTCCTACGAGCAGTACTTC. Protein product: CASSAPNSGTASYEQYF.

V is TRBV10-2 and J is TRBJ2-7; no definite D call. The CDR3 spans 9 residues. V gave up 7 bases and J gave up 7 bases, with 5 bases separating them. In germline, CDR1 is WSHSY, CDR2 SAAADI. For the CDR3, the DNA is TGCGCCAGCACATGGGAGCAGTACTTC. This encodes CASTWEQYF.

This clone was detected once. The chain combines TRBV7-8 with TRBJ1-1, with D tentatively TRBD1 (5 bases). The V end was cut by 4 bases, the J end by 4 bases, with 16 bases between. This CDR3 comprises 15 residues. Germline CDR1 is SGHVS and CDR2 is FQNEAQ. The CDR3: CASSSRAGSGTEAFF. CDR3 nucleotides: TGTGCCAGCAGCTCAAGGGCAGGGTCGGGCACTGAAGCTTTCTTT.

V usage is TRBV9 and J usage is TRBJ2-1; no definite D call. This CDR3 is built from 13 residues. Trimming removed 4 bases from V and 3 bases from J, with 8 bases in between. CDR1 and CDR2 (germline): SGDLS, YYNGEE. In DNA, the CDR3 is TGTGCCAGCAGCCCGTCCAACTACAATGAGCAGTTCTTC. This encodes CASSPSNYNEQFF. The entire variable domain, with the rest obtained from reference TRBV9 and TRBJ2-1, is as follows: DSGVTQTPKHLITATGQRVTLRCSPRSGDLSVYWYQQSLDQGLQFLIQYYNGEERAKGNILERFSAQQFPDLHSELNLSSLELGDSALYFCASSPSNYNEQFFGPGTRLTVL.

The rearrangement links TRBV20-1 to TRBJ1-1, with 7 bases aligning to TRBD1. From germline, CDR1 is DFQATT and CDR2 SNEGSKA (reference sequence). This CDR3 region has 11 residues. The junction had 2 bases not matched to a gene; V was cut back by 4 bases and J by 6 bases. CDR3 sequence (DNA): TGCAGTGCTAACAGGGGCGCTGAAGCTTTCTTT. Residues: CSANRGAEAFF.

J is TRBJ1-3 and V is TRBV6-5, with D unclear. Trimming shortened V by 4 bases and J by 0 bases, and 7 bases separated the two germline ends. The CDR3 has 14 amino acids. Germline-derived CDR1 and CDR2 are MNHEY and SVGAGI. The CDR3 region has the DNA TGTGCCAGCAGTTCTGGGATCTCTGGAAACACCATATATTTT. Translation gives CASSSGISGNTIYF.

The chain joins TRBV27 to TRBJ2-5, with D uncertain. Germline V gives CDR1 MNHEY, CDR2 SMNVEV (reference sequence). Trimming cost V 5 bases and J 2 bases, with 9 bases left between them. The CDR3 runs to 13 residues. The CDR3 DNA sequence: TGTGCCAGCAGTCGGCGCCTTCAAGAGACCCAGTACTTC. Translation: CASSRRLQETQYF.

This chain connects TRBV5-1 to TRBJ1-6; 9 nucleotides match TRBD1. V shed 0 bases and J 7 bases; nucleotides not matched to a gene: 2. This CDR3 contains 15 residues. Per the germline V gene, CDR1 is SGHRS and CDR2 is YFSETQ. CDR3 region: CASSLGGTGNSPLHF. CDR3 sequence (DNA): TGCGCCAGCAGCTTGGGGGGGACAGGGAATTCACCCCTCCACTTT.

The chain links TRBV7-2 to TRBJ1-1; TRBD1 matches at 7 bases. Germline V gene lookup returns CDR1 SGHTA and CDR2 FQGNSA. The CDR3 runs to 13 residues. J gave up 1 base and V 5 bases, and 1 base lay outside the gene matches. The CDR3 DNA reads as TGTGCCAGCAGCCGACAGGGGAACACTGAAGCTTTCTTT. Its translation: CASSRQGNTEAFF.

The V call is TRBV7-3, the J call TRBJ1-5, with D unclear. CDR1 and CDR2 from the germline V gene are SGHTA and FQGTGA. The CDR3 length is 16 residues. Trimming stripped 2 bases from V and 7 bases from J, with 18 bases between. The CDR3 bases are TGTGCCAGCAGCTTAGATCCGGGGAGGGTAGGACAGCCCCAGCATTTT. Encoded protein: CASSLDPGRVGQPQHF. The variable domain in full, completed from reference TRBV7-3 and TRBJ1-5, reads GAGVSQTPSNKVTEKGKYVELRCDPISGHTALYWYRQSLGQGPEFLIYFQGTGAADDSGLPNDRFFAVRPEGSVSTLKIQRTERGDSAVYLCASSLDPGRVGQPQHFGDGTRLSIL.

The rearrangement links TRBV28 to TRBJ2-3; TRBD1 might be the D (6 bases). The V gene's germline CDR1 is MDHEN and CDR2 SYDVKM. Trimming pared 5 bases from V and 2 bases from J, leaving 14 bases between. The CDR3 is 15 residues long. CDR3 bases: TGTGCCAGCAGTACGGACAGCCTCCTCACAGATACGCAGTATTTT. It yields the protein CASSTDSLLTDTQYF.

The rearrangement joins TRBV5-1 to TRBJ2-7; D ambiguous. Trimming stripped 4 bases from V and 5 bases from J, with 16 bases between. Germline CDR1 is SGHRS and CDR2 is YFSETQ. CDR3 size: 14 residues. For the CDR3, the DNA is TGCGCCAGCAGCAACCCCGTGGTGGGTCACGAGCAGTACTTC. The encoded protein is CASSNPVVGHEQYF.

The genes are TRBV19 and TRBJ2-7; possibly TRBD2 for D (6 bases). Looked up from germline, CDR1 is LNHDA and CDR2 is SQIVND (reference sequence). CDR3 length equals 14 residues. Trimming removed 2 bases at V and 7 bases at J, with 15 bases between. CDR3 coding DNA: TGTGCCAGTAGTATACGCGGAGGGGCGGGGGAGCAGTACTTC. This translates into CASSIRGGAGEQYF.

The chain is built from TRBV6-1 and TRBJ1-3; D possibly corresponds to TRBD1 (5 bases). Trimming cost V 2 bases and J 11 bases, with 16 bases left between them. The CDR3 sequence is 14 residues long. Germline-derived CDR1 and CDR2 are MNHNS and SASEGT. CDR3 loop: CASSERGILGPIYF. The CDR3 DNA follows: TGTGCCAGCAGTGAAAGGGGTATTTTGGGTCCCATATATTTT.

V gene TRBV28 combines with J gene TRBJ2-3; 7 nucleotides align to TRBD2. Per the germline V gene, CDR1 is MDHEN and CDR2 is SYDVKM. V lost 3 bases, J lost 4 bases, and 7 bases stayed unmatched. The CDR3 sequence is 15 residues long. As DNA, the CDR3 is TGTGCCAGCAGTTTCTCGGGAGGTATGTCAGATACGCAGTATTTT. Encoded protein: CASSFSGGMSDTQYF.

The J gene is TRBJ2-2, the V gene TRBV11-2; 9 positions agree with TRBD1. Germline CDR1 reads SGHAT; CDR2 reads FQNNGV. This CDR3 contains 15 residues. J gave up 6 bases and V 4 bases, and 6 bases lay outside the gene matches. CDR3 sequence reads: CASSWDRENAGELFF. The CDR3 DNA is TGTGCCAGCAGCTGGGACAGGGAAAACGCCGGGGAGCTGTTTTTT. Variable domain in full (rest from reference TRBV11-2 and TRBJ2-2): EAGVAQSPRYKIIEKRQSVAFWCNPISGHATLYWYQQILGQGPKLLIQFQNNGVVDDSQLPKDRFSAERLKGVDSTLKIQPAKLEDSAVYLCASSWDRENAGELFFGEGSRLTVL.

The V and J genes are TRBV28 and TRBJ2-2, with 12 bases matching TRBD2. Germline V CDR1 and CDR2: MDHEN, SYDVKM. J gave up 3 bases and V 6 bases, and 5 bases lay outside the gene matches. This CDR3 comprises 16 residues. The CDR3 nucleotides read TGTGCCAGCAGGCTAGCGGGAGGGCCTGACACCGGGGAGCTGTTTTTT. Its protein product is CASRLAGGPDTGELFF.

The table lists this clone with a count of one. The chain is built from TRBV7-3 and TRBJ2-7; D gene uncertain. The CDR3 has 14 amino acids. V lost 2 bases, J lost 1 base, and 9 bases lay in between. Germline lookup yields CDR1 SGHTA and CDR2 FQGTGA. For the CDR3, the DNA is TGTGCCAGCAGCTTATCTAGAGGTTCCTACGAGCAGTACTTC. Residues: CASSLSRGSYEQYF.

The CDR3 nucleotides read TGTGCCAGCAGTCCTCAGGGCAGTAACACTGAAGCTTTCTTT. This encodes CASSPQGSNTEAFF. The genes are TRBV6-5 and TRBJ1-1; D possibly corresponds to TRBD1 (5 bases). The germline V and J ends were trimmed by 5 bases and 2 bases, with 12 bases remaining between them. Germline V gives CDR1 MNHEY, CDR2 SVGAGI. The CDR3 has 14 residues.

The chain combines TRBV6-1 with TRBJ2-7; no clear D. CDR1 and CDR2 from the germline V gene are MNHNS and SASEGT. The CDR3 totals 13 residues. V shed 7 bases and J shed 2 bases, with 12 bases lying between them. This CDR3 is CASTVRPPYEQYF. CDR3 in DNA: TGTGCCAGCACGGTCAGGCCACCCTACGAGCAGTACTTC.